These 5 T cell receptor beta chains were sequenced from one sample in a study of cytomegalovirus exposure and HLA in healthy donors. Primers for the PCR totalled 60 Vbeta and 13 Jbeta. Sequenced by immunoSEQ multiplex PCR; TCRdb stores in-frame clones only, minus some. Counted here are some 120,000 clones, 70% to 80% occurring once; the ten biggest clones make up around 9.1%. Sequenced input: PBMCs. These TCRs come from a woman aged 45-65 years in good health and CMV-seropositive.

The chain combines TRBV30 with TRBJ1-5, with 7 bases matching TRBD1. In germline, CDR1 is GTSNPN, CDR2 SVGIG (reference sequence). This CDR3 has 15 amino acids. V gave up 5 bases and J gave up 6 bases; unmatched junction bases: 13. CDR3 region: CAWALGGGYGQPQHF. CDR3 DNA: TGTGCCTGGGCCCTCGGAGGGGGCTACGGTCAGCCCCAGCATTTT.

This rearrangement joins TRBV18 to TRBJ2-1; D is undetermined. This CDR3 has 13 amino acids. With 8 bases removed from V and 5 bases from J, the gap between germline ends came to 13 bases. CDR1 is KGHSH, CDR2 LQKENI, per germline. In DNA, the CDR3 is TGTGCCAGCGCAACCACGGTCGACAATGAGCAGTTCTTC. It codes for CASATTVDNEQFF. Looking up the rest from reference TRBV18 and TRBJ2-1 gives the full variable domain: NAGVMQNPRHLVRRRGQEARLRCSPMKGHSHVYWYRQLPEEGLKFMVYLQKENIIDESGMPKERFSAEFPKEGPSILRIQQVVRGDSAAYFCASATTVDNEQFFGPGTRLTVL.

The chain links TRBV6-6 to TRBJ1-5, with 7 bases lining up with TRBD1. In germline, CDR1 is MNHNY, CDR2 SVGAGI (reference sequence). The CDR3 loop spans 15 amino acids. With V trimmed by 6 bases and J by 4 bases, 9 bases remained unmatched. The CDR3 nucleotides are TGTGCCAGCAGACCCGGACAGGCGGGAAATCAGCCCCAGCATTTT. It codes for CASRPGQAGNQPQHF.

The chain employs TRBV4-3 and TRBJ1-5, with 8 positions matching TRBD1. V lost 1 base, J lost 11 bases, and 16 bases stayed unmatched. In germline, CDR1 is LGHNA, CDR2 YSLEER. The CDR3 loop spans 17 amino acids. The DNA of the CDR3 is TGCGCCAGCAGCCAAGGACCGGGACAGGCCCCTAGACAGGCCCAGCATTTT. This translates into CASSQGPGQAPRQAQHF.

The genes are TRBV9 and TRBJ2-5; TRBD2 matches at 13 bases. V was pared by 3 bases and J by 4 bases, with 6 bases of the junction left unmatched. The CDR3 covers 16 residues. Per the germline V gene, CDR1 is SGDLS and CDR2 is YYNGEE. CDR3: CASSESGLAGAETQYF. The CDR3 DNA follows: TGTGCCAGCAGCGAATCAGGACTAGCGGGAGCAGAGACCCAGTACTTC.